These 25 T cell receptor beta chains were all obtained from the same sample, sequenced in a study of shared clonotypes between healthy human individuals. CD8 cells regarded as naive lacked CD45RO, were positively chosen for CCR7, and omitted terminally differentiated effector memory CD45RA+ cells. Repertoires were generated with immunoSEQ multiplex PCR, while TCRdb's copy carries only in-frame clones and drops some. The sample shows hundreds of thousands of clones, roughly 98% of them seen only once. Specimen: naive CD8+ T cells sorted from blood. Receptors originate from a man under 40 in good health.

The J gene is TRBJ2-1, the V gene TRBV6-6; TRBD2 agrees at 10 bases. CDR1 is MNHNY, CDR2 SVGAGI, per germline (reference sequence). J lost 7 bases, V lost 2 bases, and 5 bases had no gene match. The CDR3 totals 15 residues. Written as DNA, the CDR3 is TGTGCCAGCAGTTACCCCGGGACTAGCGTGAATGAGCAGTTCTTC. Its translation is CASSYPGTSVNEQFF.

The V gene is TRBV2, the J gene TRBJ2-1; 8 nucleotides align to TRBD2. The germline V gene encodes CDR1 SNHLY and CDR2 FYNNEI. Losses at the gene ends were 4 bases for V and 6 bases for J; bases not matched to a gene: 14. The CDR3 length is 17 residues. Here the CDR3 reads CASSGIVSAGASNEQFF. In DNA form, the CDR3 reads TGTGCCAGCAGTGGGATCGTTTCAGCGGGAGCGAGCAATGAGCAGTTCTTC.

The sample holds one count of this clone. The chain links TRBV5-4 to TRBJ2-5, with TRBD2 identical over 7 bases. The CDR3 sequence is 16 residues long. J lost 5 bases, V lost 0 bases, and 10 bases had no gene match. Germline V gives CDR1 SGHNT, CDR2 YYREEE (reference sequence). The CDR3 nucleotides read TGTGCCAGCAGCTTGGGGGGGAGGGCCCGAGAGGAGACCCAGTACTTC. It yields the protein CASSLGGRAREETQYF.

The chain employs TRBV6-1 and TRBJ2-7; D is undetermined. CDR1 MNHNS and CDR2 SASEGT come from the germline V gene. The CDR3 has 14 residues. Trimming removed 3 bases at V and 4 bases at J, with 13 bases between. The CDR3 spells CASSDWSALYEQYF. CDR3 coding DNA: TGTGCCAGCAGTGATTGGTCGGCTTTGTACGAGCAGTACTTC.

The genes are TRBV7-9 and TRBJ2-1, with D perhaps matching TRBD2 (6 bases). This CDR3 has 13 amino acids. V was pared by 4 bases and J by 10 bases, with 14 bases between. Germline lookup yields CDR1 SEHNR and CDR2 FQNEAQ (reference sequence). CDR3 sequence: CASSWTIAGEQFF. In nucleotides, the CDR3 is TGTGCCAGCAGCTGGACCATCGCGGGGGAGCAGTTCTTC.

The chain links TRBV5-5 to TRBJ2-3; D gene unclear. The V end lost 4 bases, the J end lost 6 bases, and 18 bases lay between the germline ends. Germline loops: CDR1 SGHKS, CDR2 YYEKEE (reference sequence). The CDR3 loop spans 15 amino acids. CDR3 bases: TGTGCCAGCAGCCCGAGGTTAGGATTGACCGATACGCAGTATTTT. As protein: CASSPRLGLTDTQYF.

This clone was recorded once. The chain links TRBV19 to TRBJ2-1, with 8 bases matching TRBD2. V trimming: 1 base; J trimming: 8 bases; junction bases outside the gene matches: 13. The CDR3 loop spans 17 amino acids. Germline CDR1 is LNHDA and CDR2 is SQIVND (reference sequence). The CDR3 sequence: CASSIAVRSGSRDEQFF. CDR3 DNA sequence: TGTGCCAGTAGTATAGCGGTTAGGAGCGGGAGTAGGGATGAGCAGTTCTTC.

The V and J genes are TRBV5-1 and TRBJ1-1; TRBD1 might be the D (6 bases). The CDR3 covers 13 residues. The V end was cut by 4 bases, the J end by 4 bases, with 11 bases between. Germline V gene data show CDR1 as SGHRS and CDR2 as YFSETQ. The CDR3 DNA follows: TGCGCCAGCAGCGGTACAGGGTTCACTGAAGCTTTCTTT. This encodes CASSGTGFTEAFF.

This chain joins TRBV14 and TRBJ2-1; D is undetermined. The germline V gene has CDR1 SGHDN and CDR2 FVKESK. The germline V and J ends were trimmed by 3 bases and 14 bases, with 14 bases remaining between them. The CDR3 contains 12 residues. The DNA of the CDR3 is TGTGCCAGCAGCCATTCCGCGTTAACGGAGTTCTTC. Its protein is CASSHSALTEFF.

The V call is TRBV28, the J call TRBJ2-7, with 8 nucleotides matching TRBD1. CDR3 length equals 12 residues. Germline V gene sequence: CDR1 MDHEN, CDR2 SYDVKM. The CDR3 sequence: CGTGTGSYEQYF. The CDR3 DNA follows: TGTGGGACCGGGACAGGTTCCTACGAGCAGTACTTC.

The chain combines TRBV7-2 with TRBJ2-7, with 8 bases lining up with TRBD2. CDR3 size: 14 residues. The V and J ends lost 1 base and 5 bases, in that order; junction bases with no gene match: 4. The germline gives CDR1 SGHTA, CDR2 FQGNSA. Here the CDR3 reads CASSLGGRSHEQYF. The DNA for the CDR3 is TGTGCCAGCAGCTTAGGCGGGAGGTCCCACGAGCAGTACTTC.

This chain uses TRBV28 with TRBJ1-1, with TRBD1 as a possible D gene (5 bases). CDR1 is MDHEN, CDR2 SYDVKM, per germline. This CDR3 contains 14 residues. The V gene lost 6 bases and the J gene lost 4 bases, with 15 bases spanning the gap. In DNA, the CDR3 is TGTGCCAGCAGCCCCGTGGGGGGGGGCACTGAAGCTTTCTTT. This gives the protein CASSPVGGGTEAFF.

V usage is TRBV7-8 and J usage is TRBJ2-7; a weak D match, TRBD2 (6 bases). This CDR3 is built from 15 residues. V dropped 0 bases and J dropped 3 bases, with 12 bases sitting between them. In germline, CDR1 is SGHVS, CDR2 FQNEAQ. As DNA, the CDR3 is TGTGCCAGCAGCTTAGCCGCGGGGCCCTACTACGAGCAGTACTTC. Translated, it gives CASSLAAGPYYEQYF. The full variable domain, rest sourced from reference TRBV7-8 and TRBJ2-7, is GAGVSQSPRYKVAKRGQDVALRCDPISGHVSLFWYQQALGQGPEFLTYFQNEAQLDKSGLPSDRFFAERPEGSVSTLKIQRTQQEDSAVYLCASSLAAGPYYEQYFGPGTRLTVT.

The V gene is TRBV7-6, the J gene TRBJ2-7; D may be TRBD2 (5 bases). The CDR3 runs 14 residues. V lost 1 base and J lost 3, with 10 bases in between. The germline V gene has CDR1 SGHVS and CDR2 FNYEAQ. CDR3 in DNA: TGTGCCAGCAGCTTAGGGGAGTTCGGCTACGAGCAGTACTTC. Its protein is CASSLGEFGYEQYF.

The chain joins TRBV7-9 to TRBJ2-1; TRBD2 aligns across 8 bases. This CDR3 spans 15 amino acids. Germline V CDR1 and CDR2: SEHNR, FQNEAQ (reference sequence). Losses at the gene ends were 2 bases for V and 6 bases for J; bases not matched to a gene: 6. As DNA, the CDR3 is TGTGCCAGCAGCTTACTGGCGGGAGGTACCAATGAGCAGTTCTTC. It codes for CASSLLAGGTNEQFF.

This rearrangement joins TRBV29-1 to TRBJ2-1; D possibly corresponds to TRBD2 (6 bases). Germline-derived CDR1 and CDR2 are SQVTM and ANQGSEA. Trimming took 2 bases from V and 7 from J, leaving 9 bases between them. The CDR3 totals 12 residues. The CDR3 loop is CSVEQGGNEQFF. The CDR3 bases are TGCAGCGTTGAACAGGGAGGAAATGAGCAGTTCTTC.

The rearrangement joins TRBV7-8 to TRBJ2-1; possibly TRBD1 for D (5 bases). CDR3 size: 17 residues. V lost 5 bases and J lost 5, with 22 bases in between. The V gene's germline CDR1 is SGHVS and CDR2 FQNEAQ. The CDR3 sequence is CASSETVALAGNNEQFF. The DNA of the CDR3 is TGTGCCAGCAGCGAGACAGTTGCGTTGGCAGGTAACAATGAGCAGTTCTTC.

V usage is TRBV19 and J usage is TRBJ1-4; D is unresolved. Germline V lookup: CDR1 LNHDA, CDR2 SQIVND (reference sequence). The length of the CDR3 is 10 residues. V was shortened by 5 bases and J by 10 bases, with 5 bases between the two germline ends. This chain's CDR3 is CASSGGKLFF. The CDR3 DNA sequence: TGTGCCAGTAGTGGAGGAAAACTGTTTTTT.

As for this clone: The same CDR3 is also encoded by other DNA sequences in this sample. J is TRBJ2-1 and V is TRBV27; D possibly uses TRBD1 or TRBD2 (5 bases each). V dropped 6 bases and J dropped 5 bases, with 11 bases sitting between them. The germline CDR1 and CDR2 sequences are MNHEY and SMNVEV (reference sequence). The CDR3 totals 13 residues. CDR3 in amino acids: CASSLGANNEQFF. The CDR3 region has the DNA TGTGCCAGCAGCCTCGGGGCCAACAATGAGCAGTTCTTC.

This clone was seen once. The V gene is TRBV29-1, the J gene TRBJ2-3, with TRBD2 matching 7 bases. CDR3 length: 13 amino acids. Trimming at V came to 1 base and at J to 6 bases, leaving 4 bases not matched to a gene. The germline V gene encodes CDR1 SQVTM and CDR2 ANQGSEA. For the CDR3, the DNA is TGCAGCGTTGAAGGACTAGCAGTTGATACGCAGTATTTT. Translation: CSVEGLAVDTQYF.

The chain recombines TRBV27 with TRBJ2-7, with a tentative D call TRBD1 (6 bases). Deletions cut 5 bases from V and 0 bases from J, with 14 bases between. From germline, CDR1 is MNHEY and CDR2 SMNVEV (reference sequence). This CDR3 contains 15 residues. CDR3 nucleotides: TGTGCCAGCAGTATGTATTGGGACAACTCCTACGAGCAGTACTTC. It is translated as CASSMYWDNSYEQYF.

V is TRBV6-5 and J is TRBJ2-1, with D tentatively TRBD2 (6 bases). This CDR3 spans 11 amino acids. The germline V and J ends were trimmed by 6 bases and 8 bases, with 8 bases remaining between them. The germline gives CDR1 MNHEY, CDR2 SVGAGI. CDR3 region: CASSGGDEQFF. The CDR3 DNA is TGTGCCAGCAGCGGGGGAGATGAGCAGTTCTTC.

The chain employs TRBV2 and TRBJ2-7, with 9 nucleotides matching TRBD1. The germline V gene encodes CDR1 SNHLY and CDR2 FYNNEI. V lost 1 base, J lost 3 bases, and 1 base stayed unmatched. The CDR3 is 14 residues long. The CDR3 is CASSEGDRVYEQYF. The CDR3 DNA reads TGTGCCAGCAGTGAAGGGGACAGGGTCTACGAGCAGTACTTC.

CDR3 in amino acids: CASSLTSGRGDIQYF. In nucleotides, the CDR3 is TGCGCCAGCAGCCTAACTAGCGGGAGAGGTGACATTCAGTACTTC. The V call is TRBV4-3, the J call TRBJ2-4; TRBD2 agrees at 11 bases. Germline-derived CDR1 and CDR2 are LGHNA and YSLEER. With 4 bases clipped from V and 8 bases from J, the junction kept 7 bases outside the gene matches. CDR3 size: 15 residues.

The chain has TRBV7-9 and TRBJ2-7; 11 bases agree with TRBD2. CDR1 SEHNR and CDR2 FQNEAQ come from the germline V gene (reference sequence). The trim removed 4 bases at V and 6 bases at J, leaving 5 bases unmatched. This CDR3 is built from 14 residues. The CDR3 DNA is TGTGCCAGCAGCTCAGCGCTAGCGGGAGGCGAGCAGTACTTC. This translates into CASSSALAGGEQYF.